This T cell receptor (beta chain) was sequenced during a study of blood T cell repertoires in COVID-19 (dated by TCRdb to 2020 to 2022). For context, the study as a whole: The collaborator samples originated in the United States, Italy and Spain and spanned the acute and convalescent phases of COVID-19. The material from the prospective study consisted of cDNA or gDNA derived from T cells, B-cell-depleted T cells, or PBMCs. Subjects who had been exposed to COVID-19, were actively infected with it, or had recovered from it provided the deeply sampled blood TCRbeta repertoires that made up the dataset. The repertoires were released in a freely available public database meant as a resource for research on the immune response to SARS-CoV-2. The samples were drawn from the first 160 participants of the ongoing ImmuneRACE study and from some 1,300 subjects provided by 6 global collaborators. Nearly every sample came with metadata listing a de-identified subject ID, COVID-19 status, age in years and sex. Where HLA class I and class II types were available, the types were taken from metadata supplied by the sample provider, not from assay-based typing. On the study overall, not on this receptor specifically: The amount of clinical and demographic metadata varied by source and participant and was provided uncurated.

Collaborating institutions collected whole blood in K2EDTA tubes following their own protocols. For TCRbeta analysis, collaborator samples were shipped as frozen whole blood, as isolated PBMCs, or as DNA extracted from either sample type. Taken from the germline V gene, the CDR1 and CDR2 loops are MDHEN and SYDVKM. The CDR3, cysteine through phenylalanine, is 14 amino acids long. Just CDR3 DNA is preserved here, 42 bases in frame from base 1. Between the V and J ends, shortened by 4 bases and 1 base respectively, the junction contains 7 bases. The immunoSEQ Assay, a bias-controlled multiplex PCR, was used to amplify TCRbeta CDR3 regions from genomic DNA. The authors processed their data as follows. Nucleated cell counts per sample were estimated from amplification of reference gene primers within the assay. To quantify the absolute abundance of each unique TCRbeta CDR3 rearrangement, sequence reads were collapsed and filtered. For each sample, productive Simpson clonality was calculated as the square root of Simpson's diversity index over productive rearrangements. In its TCRdb copy, this immuneACCESS table keeps in-frame sequences only and misses some clones. Where compared with another copy, unresolved V genes explain less than half of these, and the others have no known cause. V and J calls and clone size follow that table, whereas D and trimming were derived from the DNA. The sample yields 51,000 or so clones; about nine tenths were counted once. The ten largest clones take up 7% to 9% of the sample.

In this sample, this clone turned up once. Its recognized antigen is unknown. No much larger clonotype is one base removed from it; base qualities were not supplied. The sequence joins TRBV28 to TRBJ1-4, with TRBD1 tentatively as D gene (5 bases match). Material: peripheral blood. The receptor was derived from a man at least 80 years old with active or convalescent COVID-19. The nucleotides are TGTGCCAGCAGTTCGGGGGGAACTAATGAAAAACTGTTTTTT. This sequence encodes CASSSGGTNEKLFF.